The 17 T cell receptor beta chains presented below share a single source sample, sequenced in a study of control samples from healthy donors and cancer patients (TCRdb year 2020). The library relied on the immunoSEQ multiplex PCR assay. TCRdb limited this immuneACCESS table to in-frame rearrangements with V and J called. A share of clones is missing; checked studies link under half to unresolved V genes, and the rest is unexplained. The sample includes roughly 84,000 clones, with around 92% observed a single time. Approximately 18% of the sample is taken by the ten largest. Sequencing input: blood. These receptors were obtained from a man aged 50-60 years in good health.

The J gene is TRBJ1-1, the V gene TRBV6-5; no firm D call. The CDR3 covers 15 residues. V lost 5 bases and J 4 bases, leaving 17 bases between the germline ends. Germline-derived CDR1 and CDR2 are MNHEY and SVGAGI. CDR3 protein: CASSLSPTARTEAFF. For the CDR3, the DNA is TGTGCCAGCAGTCTTTCCCCCACTGCCCGCACTGAAGCTTTCTTT.

The gene calls are TRBV7-8 and TRBJ2-7; tentatively, D is TRBD1 or TRBD2 (5 bases each). Per germline, CDR1 SGHVS and CDR2 FQNEAQ. CDR3 length: 14 amino acids. V was shortened by 5 bases and J by 4 bases, with 15 bases between the two germline ends. Here the CDR3 reads CASSPGRFTYEQYF. The DNA for the CDR3 is TGTGCCAGCAGCCCGGGACGGTTCACATACGAGCAGTACTTC.

The chain joins TRBV6-5 to TRBJ2-6; D is unclear. With 5 bases removed from V and 0 bases from J, the gap between germline ends came to 5 bases. This CDR3 region has 14 residues. In germline, CDR1 is MNHEY, CDR2 SVGAGI. CDR3 amino acids: CASSPSSGANVLTF. The CDR3 DNA follows: TGTGCCAGCAGTCCGTCCTCTGGGGCCAACGTCCTGACTTTC.

The rearrangement links TRBV20-1 to TRBJ2-3, with unresolved D. The germline V gene has CDR1 DFQATT and CDR2 SNEGSKA (reference sequence). Trimming stripped 6 bases from V and 6 bases from J, with 10 bases between. The CDR3 is 11 residues long. DNA of the CDR3: TGCAGTGCCTCCCTAGTTGATACGCAGTATTTT. It encodes CSASLVDTQYF.

This chain links TRBV14 with TRBJ1-5; unclear D gene. Per germline, CDR1 SGHDN and CDR2 FVKESK. The CDR3 spans 13 residues. V lost 0 bases and J 9 bases, leaving 9 bases between the germline ends. CDR3 DNA: TGTGCCAGCAGCCAAGATGCGTATACGCCCCAGCATTTT. Amino acids: CASSQDAYTPQHF.

This sequence joins TRBV7-8 and TRBJ2-1; 11 bases line up with TRBD2. This CDR3 contains 17 residues. Germline CDR1 and CDR2: SGHVS and FQNEAQ. The V and J ends lost 3 bases and 0 bases, in that order; junction bases with no gene match: 4. CDR3 in DNA: TGTGCCAGCAGCTTCTCTAGCGGGGGGAGCTCCTACAATGAGCAGTTCTTC. Its protein is CASSFSSGGSSYNEQFF.

The CDR3 DNA is TGTGCCAGCAGTCCCCGGACGGCGAACACTGAAGCTTTCTTT. As protein: CASSPRTANTEAFF. This chain joins TRBV6-5 and TRBJ1-1; no reliable D call. The CDR3 spans 14 residues. The V gene's germline CDR1 is MNHEY and CDR2 SVGAGI. V dropped 5 bases and J dropped 1 base, with 11 bases sitting between them.

The chain uses TRBV18 and TRBJ1-2; 8 bases match TRBD1. The junction had 0 bases not matched to a gene; V was cut back by 4 bases and J by 2 bases. This CDR3 spans 13 amino acids. Germline V gene data show CDR1 as KGHSH and CDR2 as LQKENI. CDR3 sequence reads: CASSRQGNYGYTF. DNA for the CDR3: TGTGCCAGCTCACGACAGGGGAACTATGGCTACACCTTC.

J is TRBJ1-2 and V is TRBV5-1, with D hard to call. CDR1 and CDR2 (germline): SGHRS, YFSETQ. Trimming removed 4 bases at V and 7 bases at J, with 14 bases between. This CDR3 comprises 13 residues. CDR3 sequence: CASSPPEAGGYTF. CDR3 sequence (DNA): TGCGCCAGCAGCCCCCCAGAGGCAGGTGGCTACACCTTC.

The count of this clone is one. The chain recombines TRBV5-1 with TRBJ2-7, with 8 bases aligning to TRBD1. Germline V gene sequence: CDR1 SGHRS, CDR2 YFSETQ. This CDR3 has 14 amino acids. Trimming at V came to 0 bases and at J to 3 bases, leaving 2 bases not matched to a gene. Here the CDR3 reads CASSLGQGFYEQYF. The CDR3 DNA reads as TGCGCCAGCAGCTTGGGACAGGGGTTCTACGAGCAGTACTTC.

The genes are TRBV18 and TRBJ2-2; tentative D call: TRBD1 (5 bases). V was clipped by 1 base and J by 7 bases, with 10 bases between them. Germline V gene lookup returns CDR1 KGHSH and CDR2 LQKENI. CDR3 length: 14 amino acids. The CDR3, as DNA: TGTGCCAGCTCACCACAGGGGCAGGACGGGGAGCTGTTTTTT. Translation gives CASSPQGQDGELFF.

V usage is TRBV6-5 and J usage is TRBJ1-4, with a tentative D call TRBD1 (5 bases). The V and J ends lost 7 bases and 4 bases respectively, with 16 bases between them. CDR3 length equals 15 residues. Germline CDR1 reads MNHEY; CDR2 reads SVGAGI. The CDR3 loop reads CASTDTGGNNEKLFF. The DNA for the CDR3 is TGTGCCAGCACCGATACTGGGGGGAATAATGAAAAACTGTTTTTT.

The chain combines TRBV7-2 with TRBJ2-5, with 9 nucleotides matching TRBD2. CDR1 is SGHTA and CDR2 is FQGNSA in the germline V gene. The trim removed 4 bases at V and 5 bases at J, leaving 8 bases unmatched. The length of the CDR3 is 15 residues. DNA of the CDR3: TGTGCCAGCAGCTGGAGGCGGGGGGGTTCGGAGACCCAGTACTTC. Translated: CASSWRRGGSETQYF.

The V and J genes are TRBV14 and TRBJ1-5; no clear D gene. V lost 4 bases and J 9 bases, leaving 16 bases between the germline ends. Germline V gene lookup returns CDR1 SGHDN and CDR2 FVKESK. CDR3 size: 14 residues. This CDR3 is CASSLPGPGRPQHF. The CDR3 nucleotides read TGTGCCAGCAGCCTTCCCGGACCCGGACGGCCCCAGCATTTT.

J is TRBJ2-1 and V is TRBV2; 9 bases line up with TRBD1. The length of the CDR3 is 15 residues. Losses at the gene ends were 10 bases for V and 7 bases for J; bases not matched to a gene: 14. Germline V gene data show CDR1 as SNHLY and CDR2 as FYNNEI. The CDR3 loop is CATKRQGEARNEQFF. The DNA of the CDR3 is TGTGCCACCAAACGACAGGGGGAAGCGAGAAATGAGCAGTTCTTC.

The V gene is TRBV7-9, the J gene TRBJ2-7; weak D call: TRBD1 (5 bases). CDR1 SEHNR and CDR2 FQNEAQ come from the germline V gene (reference sequence). The length of the CDR3 is 14 residues. V lost 3 bases to trimming and J lost 2 bases, with 11 bases between them. The chain's CDR3 is CASSLPGIPYEQYF. DNA of the CDR3: TGTGCCAGCAGCTTGCCAGGGATTCCCTACGAGCAGTACTTC.

This chain joins TRBV6-5 and TRBJ1-4, with D maybe TRBD1 (5 bases). Between the trimmed V and J ends, which lost 5 bases and 8 bases, there was a span of 15 bases. The germline gives CDR1 MNHEY, CDR2 SVGAGI. This CDR3 comprises 14 residues. The CDR3 protein is CASSMGGMEEKLFF. Written as DNA, the CDR3 is TGTGCCAGCAGTATGGGGGGGATGGAGGAAAAACTGTTTTTT.